This TCR beta chain was retrieved from a study of T cells in Graves' hyperthyroidism and ophthalmopathy. Whole-study findings and limits: Expanded thyroid clonotypes (above 0.001) were mostly also found in blood. Ophthalmopathy stood apart from stable hyperthyroidism in a 13 V-J model.

RNA transcripts yielded amplified TCR beta CDR3 regions. Carried out on the TCR CDR3, a first-round RT-PCR used the HTBI primer set. TCRdb independently ran MiXCR on the multiplex PCR reads; one entry per CDR3 protein. The profile shows some 690,000 distinct CDR3 sequences, roughly a sixth of them singletons. The diagnostic basis comprised clinical symptoms, serum thyroxine and TRAb, thyroid ultrasound and orbital computed tomography. Ten or more counts support this clonotype. What it binds is not known. The material sequenced was blood. The source of this sequence is a man aged 50 or older with Graves' hyperthyroidism.

In DNA form, the CDR3 reads TGTGCCAGCAGTTTTATTCGGGGACACGGCTACACCTTC. Translated, it gives CASSFIRGHGYTF. The chain carries TRBV5-5 and TRBJ1-2; D may be TRBD1 (6 bases). Trimming took 5 bases from V and 8 from J, leaving 16 bases between them. Germline V gene sequence: CDR1 SGHKS, CDR2 YYEKEE (reference sequence). The CDR3 length is 13 residues.